This T cell receptor beta chain came from a study of blood T cell repertoires in COVID-19. Background on the study: COVID-19 samples collected from the United States, Italy and Spain covered acute and convalescent phases.

Residents of over 20 US areas, aged roughly 18 to 89 years, made up the participants. Cohort placement rested on clinical history that participants reported themselves. The V and J ends lost 0 bases and 3 bases respectively, with 12 bases between them. This CDR3 contains 15 residues. In germline, CDR1 is SGDLS, CDR2 YYNGEE. Authors' data handling: Amplification from reference gene primers served as the basis for estimated nucleated cell counts. The data were produced by immunoSEQ multiplex PCR, yet TCRdb's version contains in-frame clones alone and is incomplete. V and J calls and clone size are as listed in that table; D and trimming were resolved from the DNA. The sample yields approximately 320,000 clones, more than 75% seen once. This clone was counted only a few times.

This TCR came from a man in his 60s who had recovered from COVID-19. Material for sequencing was PBMCs or T cells enriched from blood (not recorded which). V is TRBV9 and J is TRBJ1-2, with D perhaps matching TRBD1 (6 bases). In DNA, the CDR3 is TGTGCCAGCAGCGTAGGTGGGAGGGGGGACTATGGCTACACCTTC. Protein sequence: CASSVGGRGDYGYTF.